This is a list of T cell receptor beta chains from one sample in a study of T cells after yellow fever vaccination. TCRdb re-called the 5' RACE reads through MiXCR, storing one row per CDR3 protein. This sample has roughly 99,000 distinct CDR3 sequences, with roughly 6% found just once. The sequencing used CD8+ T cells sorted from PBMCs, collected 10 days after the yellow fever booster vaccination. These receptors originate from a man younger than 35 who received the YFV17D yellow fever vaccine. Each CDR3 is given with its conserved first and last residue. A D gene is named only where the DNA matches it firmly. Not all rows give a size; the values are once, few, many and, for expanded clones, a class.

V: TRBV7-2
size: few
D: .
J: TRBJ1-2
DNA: TGTGCCAGCAGCTTAGGCACAGGGAGGGACTATGGCTACACCTTC
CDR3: CASSLGTGRDYGYTF

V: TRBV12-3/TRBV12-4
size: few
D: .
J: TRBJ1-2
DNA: TGTGCCAGCAGTTTAGCGCGTTCAGACCTAGATGGCTACACCTTC
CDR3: CASSLARSDLDGYTF

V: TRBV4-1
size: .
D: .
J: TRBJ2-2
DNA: TGCGCCAGCACCAAACAAGATCCGACAGTCACCGGGGAGCTGTTTTTT
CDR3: CASTKQDPTVTGELFF

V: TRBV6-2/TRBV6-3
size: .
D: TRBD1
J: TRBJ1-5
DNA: TGTGCCAGCAGAACAGGGGTCCAGCCCCAGCATTTT
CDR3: CASRTGVQPQHF

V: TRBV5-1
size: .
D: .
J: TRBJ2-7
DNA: TGCGCCAGCAGCTTGGGGGGGTCCACGGTCGACGAGCAGTACTTC
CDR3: CASSLGGSTVDEQYF

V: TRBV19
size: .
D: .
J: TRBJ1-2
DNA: TGTGCCAGTACCCCCGCGCAGATCTATGGCTACACCTTC
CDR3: CASTPAQIYGYTF

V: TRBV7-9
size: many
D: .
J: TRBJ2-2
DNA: TGTGCCAGCAGCTTAGCGTCCCAAATGGAGCTGTTTTTT
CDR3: CASSLASQMELFF

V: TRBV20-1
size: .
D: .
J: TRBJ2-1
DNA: TGCAGTGCTAGAGACCCCAGGGGCACCTACAATGAGCAGTTCTTC
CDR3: CSARDPRGTYNEQFF

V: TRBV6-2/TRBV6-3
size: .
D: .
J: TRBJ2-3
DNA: TGTGCCAGCAGTCAATTCCAGGGCACAGATACGCAGTATTTT
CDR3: CASSQFQGTDTQYF

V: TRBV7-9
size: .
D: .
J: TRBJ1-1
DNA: TGTGCCAGCAGCTTAGAACATGATGGGACACCGAACACTGAAGCTTTCTTT
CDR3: CASSLEHDGTPNTEAFF

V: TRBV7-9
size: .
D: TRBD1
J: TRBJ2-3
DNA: TGTGCCCTATCTCAGGGGGCAACAGATACGCAGTATTTT
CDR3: CALSQGATDTQYF

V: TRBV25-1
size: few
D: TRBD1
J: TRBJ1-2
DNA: TGTGCCAGCAGTGAATTTTCTGACAGGGACGGCTACACCTTC
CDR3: CASSEFSDRDGYTF